This TCR beta chain was captured in a study of molecular identifiers for immune sequencing clone quantification (dated by TCRdb to the late 2010s). Background for the entire study: For a replicate experiment, RNA from approximately 20,000 or 100,000 naive CD8 T cells was divided into five aliquots, and four of the five aliquots were sequenced. This methods study benchmarked molecular-identifier clustering-based TCR repertoire sequencing (MIDCIRS) and TCR RNA copy counting, using CD8 T cells to do so.

To prepare the library, PCR was applied. Sequencing used an Illumina HiSeq 4000. Bulk TCR libraries were made following a previously described method, with the TCR primers given in Table S5. The Qiagen AllPrep DNA/RNA kit was used to purify total RNA. Before any analysis, reads coming from multiple sequencing runs of the same library were combined into one pool. Per the authors' processing: Reads were retained only if their TCR constant sequence matched exactly, and those retained reads were trimmed to 150 nt and grouped according to their 12-nt molecular barcodes. Reads inside each barcode group were sub-clustered using a 15% Levenshtein threshold, and a quality-weighted consensus sequence was constructed for each RNA molecule. Non-functional sequences were removed, as were lower-count sequences one edit away from another. Barcode sub-clusters with fewer than 20% of the maximum read count were removed, based on fitting two negative binomial distributions. TCRdb cleaned the public reads at Q25 with fastp, built clones with MiXCR and kept in-frame beta chains. A single entry per CDR3 protein holds the most common genes and DNA from its merged rows. The V and J calls reflect TCRdb's pipeline rather than the authors' work. The sample data list approximately 670,000 distinct CDR3 sequences, and 20% of these were observed just once. Approximately 0.9% of the sample is in the top ten clones.

This clonotype was seen only a few times. Its antigen remains unidentified. There are no base qualities to consult, and no much larger clone falls within one base. Libraries of naive CD8 T cells were generated from roughly 20,000 to 1,000,000 sorted cells, with 10%, 30% or 50% of the purified RNA used. On a BD FACSAria II, naive CD8 T cells were FACS-sorted as CD8+CD4-CCR7+CD45RA+ and collected into RLT Plus buffer. More than 8 TCR copies' worth of Jurkat RNA were spiked into about 20,000-1,000,000 naive CD8 T cell samples to test detection sensitivity. CD8 T cells were enriched using RosetteSep CD8+ T Cell Enrichment Cocktail and Ficoll-Paque, and the enriched cells then underwent ACK red cell lysis. V trim: 8 bases; J trim: 9 bases; unmatched bases: 13. The germline V gene supplies CDR1 MDHEN and CDR2 SYDVKM. The CDR3, from cysteine to phenylalanine, totals 14 residues. Here the CDR3 DNA is all that survives: 42 bases in frame from base 1.

The investigation overall reported the following: Spiked-in Jurkat TCR RNA equivalent to a single cell was reported to be detectable even among 750,000 to 1,000,000 naive CD8 T cells. In CMV-specific effector cells, clones with more than 20 RNA copies accounted for over 99% of molecules, whereas in naive cells such clones accounted for under 1%. Spiked-in Jurkat TCR RNA (roughly 10 copies' worth), which is not part of the donor repertoire, was contained in the naive libraries. Without barcode sub-clustering, chimeric consensus sequences inflated TCR diversity; chimeras reached as high as 47%. Modeling gave about three recovered TCR RNA copies per cell versus 7.5 to 10 by digital PCR, implying around 33% capture efficiency. Identical TCR molecules sharing a barcode could cause highly expanded clone sizes to be underestimated.

Sample: naive CD8+ T cells from blood, with Jurkat cell RNA spiked in. The cell subset or site label of this sample denotes: FACS-sorted CD8+CD4-CCR7+CD45RA+ naive T cells. The chain couples TRBV28 to TRBJ2-7, and 10 junction bases match TRBD1. The source is a human donor in good health. Some libraries in this study had Jurkat cell RNA spiked in. The sequenced DNA is TGTGCCAGCGGCAGGGGGACAGGGGTTGGCGGGCAGTACTTC. Its protein product is CASGRGTGVGGQYF.